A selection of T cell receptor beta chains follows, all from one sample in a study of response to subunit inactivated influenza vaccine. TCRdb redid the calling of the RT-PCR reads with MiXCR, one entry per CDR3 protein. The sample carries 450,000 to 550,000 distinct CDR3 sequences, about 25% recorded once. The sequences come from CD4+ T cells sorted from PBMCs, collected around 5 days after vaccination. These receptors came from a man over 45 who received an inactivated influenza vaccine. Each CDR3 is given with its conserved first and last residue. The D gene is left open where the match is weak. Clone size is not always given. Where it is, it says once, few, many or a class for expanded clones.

TGCGCCAGCAGCTTGGACGGAATATACACCGGGGAGCTGTTTTTT	CASSLDGIYTGELFF	15	NA	TRBV5-1	many	TRBJ2-2
TGTGCCAGCAGCAAAGACAGGGCCGGTGAAAAACTGTTTTTT	CASSKDRAGEKLFF	14	TRBD1	TRBV7-6	NA	TRBJ1-4
TGCAGTGCTGTCCTTGCGGGCGTCTTTCCCGAGCAGTACTTC	CSAVLAGVFPEQYF	14	NA	TRBV20-1	few	TRBJ2-7
TGTGCCAGCAGTCCCGCCGGGACTAGCGGGTTTTACGAGCAGTACTTC	CASSPAGTSGFYEQYF	16	TRBD2	TRBV14	few	TRBJ2-7
TGCAGTGCTAGAGAGGGACCCTACAGAGAGACCCAGTACTTC	CSAREGPYRETQYF	14	NA	TRBV20-1	few	TRBJ2-5
TGTGCCAGCAGCTTTAGACTTCTGGAAGGCTACACCTTC	CASSFRLLEGYTF	13	NA	TRBV7-2	few	TRBJ1-2
TGCGCCAGCAGCTTGGGCGGGGGTTGGAATCAGCCCCAGCATTTT	CASSLGGGWNQPQHF	15	NA	TRBV5-1	NA	TRBJ1-5
TGCAGTGCTAGGGAGCCGCAGGGGTTTGGCTATGGCTACACCTTC	CSAREPQGFGYGYTF	15	NA	TRBV20-1	few	TRBJ1-2
TGTGCCATCAGTGAGGGTTACGAGCAGTACTTC	CAISEGYEQYF	11	NA	TRBV10-3	many	TRBJ2-7
TGTGCCAGCAGCTTAAGTGGGGGGGGACTAGTTTCCTACGAGCAGTACTTC	CASSLSGGGLVSYEQYF	17	TRBD2	TRBV7-2	NA	TRBJ2-7
TGCGCCAGCAGCCCCGGACTAGCGGGGAGTGAGCAGTTCTTC	CASSPGLAGSEQFF	14	TRBD2	TRBV5-1	NA	TRBJ2-1
TGTGCCAGCACGAGTAGGACAGCCCGATCCCCGAACACCGGGGAGCTGTTTTTT	CASTSRTARSPNTGELFF	18	NA	TRBV27	few	TRBJ2-2
TGTGCCATCAGGGAGGGGGCTGGGGCCAACGTCCTGACTTTC	CAIREGAGANVLTF	14	NA	TRBV10-3	NA	TRBJ2-6
TGTGCCAGCAGTTTCGGGCAGGGGGCTTATGAGCAGTTCTTC	CASSFGQGAYEQFF	14	TRBD1	TRBV28	few	TRBJ2-1
TGTGCCAGCAGCTTGGACAGTAATTCACCCCTCCACTTT	CASSLDSNSPLHF	13	NA	TRBV7-9	few	TRBJ1-6
TGCAGTGCTAGCGAGAACCGCTACGAGCAGTACTTC	CSASENRYEQYF	12	NA	TRBV20-1	few	TRBJ2-7
TGTGCCACCACTCAGGGACTTCGCTACACCGGGGAGCTGTTTTTT	CATTQGLRYTGELFF	15	NA	TRBV18	NA	TRBJ2-2
TGTGCCAGCAGCCAAGGGTGGGAGGGCCTGAATGAGCAGTTCTTC	CASSQGWEGLNEQFF	15	TRBD2	TRBV14	few	TRBJ2-1
TGCAGTGCTAGTCCTACAGGGGAGCTCAATGAGCAGTTCTTC	CSASPTGELNEQFF	14	TRBD1	TRBV20-1	once	TRBJ2-1
TGCGCCAGCAGTTCGGACAGGGCCACCGCAATTAGGGTGAACACTGAAGCTTTCTTT	CASSSDRATAIRVNTEAFF	19	TRBD1	TRBV5-1	NA	TRBJ1-1
TGTGCCAGCTCGGTTCAGGGGATAGGGGAGCAGTACTTC	CASSVQGIGEQYF	13	NA	TRBV6-1	few	TRBJ2-7
TGTGCCAGCAGTCCTCGGACTAGCGGGGGGCCAGAGACCCAGTACTTC	CASSPRTSGGPETQYF	16	TRBD2	TRBV2	NA	TRBJ2-5
TGCAGCGTTGGCGATAGAGGCACCGGGGAGCTGTTTTTT	CSVGDRGTGELFF	13	NA	TRBV29-1	NA	TRBJ2-2
TGTGCCATCAGCCCAGGAAAAGAGACCCAGTACTTC	CAISPGKETQYF	12	NA	TRBV10-3	NA	TRBJ2-5
TGCAGTGCTAGAGACCCCAAAATGACAGACACCGGGGAGCTGTTTTTT	CSARDPKMTDTGELFF	16	NA	TRBV20-1	NA	TRBJ2-2
TGTGCCAGCAGCTTGCTAGCGGGAGAGTTTGAGCAGTTCTTC	CASSLLAGEFEQFF	14	TRBD2	TRBV5-6	NA	TRBJ2-1
TGTGCCAGCAGTTTGTTCCCAGTTTCAAACTATGGCTACACCTTC	CASSLFPVSNYGYTF	15	NA	TRBV27	NA	TRBJ1-2
TGTGCCAGCAGCCAAGGGTCGCAGGGGGACGCGGAGACCCAGTACTTC	CASSQGSQGDAETQYF	16	TRBD1	TRBV28	NA	TRBJ2-5
TGTGCCAGCAGCTTAGACTCAATAGCCTACGAGCAGTACTTC	CASSLDSIAYEQYF	14	NA	TRBV7-2	NA	TRBJ2-7
TGTGCCAGCAGCCAAGAGGCTAGCGGGAGAAACATTCAGTACTTC	CASSQEASGRNIQYF	15	TRBD2	TRBV14	NA	TRBJ2-4
TGCAGCGTCGCGACTAGCGGCCCGGGGACCCAGTACTTC	CSVATSGPGTQYF	13	TRBD2	TRBV29-1	few	TRBJ2-5
TGTGCCAGCTCCTACGGACAGGGGGCCTATGGCTACACCTTC	CASSYGQGAYGYTF	14	TRBD1	TRBV12-3/TRBV12-4	few	TRBJ1-2
TGTGCCAGCACCCAGGTTAGCAATCAGCCCCAGCATTTT	CASTQVSNQPQHF	13	NA	TRBV28	NA	TRBJ1-5
TGCAGCGTTCTTGGGGGGTTTACCCAAGAGACCCAGTACTTC	CSVLGGFTQETQYF	14	NA	TRBV29-1	few	TRBJ2-5
TGTGCCAGCAGTTTATTCAGTATTACAGAGACCCAGTACTTC	CASSLFSITETQYF	14	NA	TRBV12-3/TRBV12-4	many	TRBJ2-5
TGCAGTGCTAGAACTTCCGGGACTAGCGGCGGGGAGCTGTTTTTT	CSARTSGTSGGELFF	15	TRBD2	TRBV20-1	NA	TRBJ2-2
TGTGCCAGCAGTCTAAGGGACAGGGTGGGTACGCAGTATTTT	CASSLRDRVGTQYF	14	TRBD1	TRBV28	NA	TRBJ2-3
TGTGCCATCAGTGAGTCGAATGCGAAAGAGACCCAGTACTTC	CAISESNAKETQYF	14	NA	TRBV10-3	few	TRBJ2-5
TGCAGCGTTGAAGTGTCAGGGGATGGCTACACCTTC	CSVEVSGDGYTF	12	NA	TRBV29-1	few	TRBJ1-2
TGCGCCAGCAATAGGGGGCTTCGAGAAAAACTGTTTTTT	CASNRGLREKLFF	13	TRBD1	TRBV10-2	few	TRBJ1-4
TGTGCCAGCAGCCAAGGAACGGGCAAGGAGATTTTC	CASSQGTGKEIF	12	NA	TRBV6-2/TRBV6-3	NA	TRBJ2-5
TGTGCCAGCAGCCCTACTTATACCGGTCGAGGCCAAGAGACCCAGTACTTC	CASSPTYTGRGQETQYF	17	NA	TRBV4-2	few	TRBJ2-5